The 14 T cell receptor beta chains below come from one sample, sequenced in a study of post-analysis software for immune sequencing data. Their cognate antigens are unknown. The TCR beta cDNA libraries contained unique molecular identifiers. In TCRdb, the PCR reads were re-called with MiXCR into one record per CDR3 protein. The sample carries around 710,000 distinct CDR3 sequences, 46% recorded once. Study conclusions and caveats: TRBV segments more frequent in patients than in controls numbered several and included TRBV5-6, TRBV5-1 and TRBV20-1.

Sequencing was done on a sample of blood. All receptors come from a girl aged 10 to 17 with multiple sclerosis.

Remarks on this clonotype: A much larger clonotype is one base distant, so this may be a read error. The V call is TRBV29-1, the J call TRBJ2-3; a possible D gene is TRBD2 (6 bases). Trimming removed 4 bases from V and 0 bases from J, with 17 bases in between. Germline V gene lookup returns CDR1 SQVTM and CDR2 ANQGSEA. This CDR3 spans 16 amino acids. CDR3 sequence: CSVVSGVTGSTDTQYF. In DNA, the CDR3 is TGCAGCGTTGTCTCGGGGGTAACGGGTAGCACAGATACGCAGTATTTT.

In this sample, this clonotype turned up a few times. This rearrangement joins TRBV6-6 to TRBJ2-7; 12 positions match TRBD2. The CDR3 runs 15 residues. The V segment lost 6 bases and the J segment 6 bases; nucleotides outside the gene matches: 9. Germline V gene data show CDR1 as MNHNY and CDR2 as SVGAGI (reference sequence). This CDR3 reads CASSRLAGEFPEQYF. The CDR3 nucleotides are TGTGCCAGCAGCCGACTAGCGGGAGAATTCCCCGAGCAGTACTTC.

Only a few counts were recorded for this clonotype. The chain is built from TRBV6-1 and TRBJ2-3; possible D gene TRBD1, 5 bases. This CDR3 comprises 13 residues. V was clipped by 6 bases and J by 6 bases, with 13 bases between them. Germline loops: CDR1 MNHNS, CDR2 SASEGT. The CDR3, as DNA: TGTGCCAGCAGCGTATCCCAGGGTGATACGCAGTATTTT. It specifies CASSVSQGDTQYF.

This chain connects TRBV20-1 to TRBJ2-7; weak D call: TRBD1 (6 bases). The J call may not be correct, given that the DNA end is closer to TRBJ2-5. In germline, CDR1 is DFQATT, CDR2 SNEGSKA (reference sequence). The CDR3 runs 13 residues. The CDR3 DNA sequence: TGCAGTGCTTACCCCCCAGGGGAAGAGACCCAGTACTTC. Translated, it gives CSAYPPGEETQYF.

This clonotype occurred a few times. The rearrangement uses TRBV28 and TRBJ2-3; 7 bases match TRBD2. Unmatched junction bases numbered 9, after V lost 6 bases and J lost 6 bases. The CDR3 is 14 amino acids. Germline V gives CDR1 MDHEN, CDR2 SYDVKM. The CDR3 nucleotides are TGTGCCAGCAGCGGCGGGAGAGCTCGTGATACGCAGTATTTT. Its translation is CASSGGRARDTQYF.

This chain links TRBV7-9 with TRBJ1-4; D remains unclear. CDR1 and CDR2 from the germline V gene are SEHNR and FQNEAQ (reference sequence). CDR3 length: 12 amino acids. V was trimmed by 5 bases and J by 7 bases, leaving 8 bases between them. The CDR3 loop is CASSGNSEKLFF. As DNA, the CDR3 is TGTGCCAGCAGCGGAAACAGTGAAAAACTGTTTTTT.

The chain recombines TRBV7-3 with TRBJ2-1, with no clear D. Trimming shortened V by 5 bases and J by 5 bases, and 10 bases separated the two germline ends. The CDR3 length is 13 residues. Per germline, CDR1 SGHTA and CDR2 FQGTGA. The CDR3 sequence: CASSARAHNEQFF. For the CDR3, the DNA is TGTGCCAGCAGCGCCCGGGCGCACAATGAGCAGTTCTTC.

The chain couples TRBV24-1 to TRBJ2-5, with 7 nucleotides matching TRBD1. The CDR3 covers 16 residues. Germline assignment: CDR1 KGHDR and CDR2 SFDVKD. V shed 4 bases, J shed 4 bases, and the junction held 11 bases outside the gene matches. The CDR3 protein is CATSDHRGTFGETQYF. The DNA of the CDR3 is TGTGCCACCAGTGACCACAGGGGAACGTTTGGAGAGACCCAGTACTTC.

This clonotype appeared a few times. The V call is TRBV12-3 or TRBV12-4, the J call TRBJ2-5, with TRBD2 matching 9 bases. The end of the DNA aligns better with TRBJ2-7, so the J call may be wrong. The CDR3 is made up of 13 amino acids. The CDR3, as DNA: TGTGCCACCTCCGGCGGGAGGGGGGTCGAGCAGTACTTC. Translated: CATSGGRGVEQYF.

The sample holds a few counts of this clonotype. The chain carries TRBV6-5 and TRBJ2-7; 10 nucleotides agree with TRBD1. The J call could be wrong; TRBJ2-5 is a better fit for the DNA end. CDR3 length: 14 residues. CDR1 is MNHEY and CDR2 is SVGAGI in the germline V gene. CDR3 coding DNA: TGTGCCAGCACTACAACGGGACAGGGGGAGACCCAGTACTTC. It translates to CASTTTGQGETQYF.

CDR3 residues: CTSSLDSLRETQYF. The CDR3 nucleotides read TGTACCAGCAGCTTGGACAGCCTGAGGGAGACCCAGTACTTC. This chain connects TRBV7-2 to TRBJ2-5; tentative D call: TRBD1 (6 bases). V was clipped by 3 bases and J by 5 bases, with 13 bases between them. Germline V lookup: CDR1 SGHTA, CDR2 FQGNSA. The CDR3 covers 14 residues.

The V and J genes are TRBV20-1 and TRBJ2-7; TRBD2 matches at 7 bases. There are 14 residues in the CDR3. Trimming at V came to 3 bases and at J to 0 bases, leaving 5 bases not matched to a gene. Germline-derived CDR1 and CDR2 are DFQATT and SNEGSKA (reference sequence). CDR3: CSASPSGNSYEQYF. The DNA of the CDR3 is TGCAGTGCTAGCCCTAGCGGAAACTCCTACGAGCAGTACTTC.

This clonotype was detected many times. V gene TRBV29-1 combines with J gene TRBJ2-7; TRBD1 matches at 7 bases. CDR3 length: 12 amino acids. Germline V gene lookup returns CDR1 SQVTM and CDR2 ANQGSEA. With 3 bases clipped from V and 2 bases from J, the junction kept 1 base outside the gene matches. The CDR3 region has the DNA TGCAGCGTTGAGGGGACAGCCTACGAGCAGTACTTC. Translating it yields CSVEGTAYEQYF.

The rearrangement uses TRBV7-3 and TRBJ2-1, with 9 nucleotides matching TRBD2. From germline, CDR1 is SGHTA and CDR2 FQGTGA. This CDR3 contains 19 residues. Unmatched junction bases numbered 13, after V lost 1 base and J lost 3 bases. The CDR3 DNA is TGTGCCAGCAGCTTAATTGGGGCTGCGGGCGGGAGGGTCTACAATGAGCAGTTCTTC. It is translated as CASSLIGAAGGRVYNEQFF.